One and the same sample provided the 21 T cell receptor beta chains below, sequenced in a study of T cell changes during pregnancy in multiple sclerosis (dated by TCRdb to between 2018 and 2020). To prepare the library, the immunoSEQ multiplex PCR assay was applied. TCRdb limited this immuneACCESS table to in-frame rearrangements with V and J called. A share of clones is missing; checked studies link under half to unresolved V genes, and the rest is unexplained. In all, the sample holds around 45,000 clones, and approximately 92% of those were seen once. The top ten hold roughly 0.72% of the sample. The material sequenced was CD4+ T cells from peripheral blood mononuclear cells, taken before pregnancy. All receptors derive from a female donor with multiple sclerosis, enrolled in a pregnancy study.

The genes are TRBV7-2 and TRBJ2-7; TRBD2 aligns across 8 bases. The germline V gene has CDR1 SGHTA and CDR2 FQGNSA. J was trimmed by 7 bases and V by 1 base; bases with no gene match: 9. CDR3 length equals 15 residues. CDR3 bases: TGTGCCAGCAGCTTAGACGGGGGGGGCTGGGGTGAGCAGTACTTC. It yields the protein CASSLDGGGWGEQYF.

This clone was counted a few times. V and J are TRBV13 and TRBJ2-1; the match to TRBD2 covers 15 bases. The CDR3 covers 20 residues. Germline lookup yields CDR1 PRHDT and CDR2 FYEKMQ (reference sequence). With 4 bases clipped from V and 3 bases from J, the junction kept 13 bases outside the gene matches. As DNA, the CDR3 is TGTGCCAGCAGCTCCTATACTAGGACTAGCGGGAGGGGGGTCTACAATGAGCAGTTCTTC. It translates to CASSSYTRTSGRGVYNEQFF. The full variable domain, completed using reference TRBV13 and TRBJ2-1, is AAGVIQSPRHLIKEKRETATLKCYPIPRHDTVYWYQQGPGQDPQFLISFYEKMQSDKGSIPDRFSAQQFSDYHSELNMSSLELGDSALYFCASSSYTRTSGRGVYNEQFFGPGTRLTVL.

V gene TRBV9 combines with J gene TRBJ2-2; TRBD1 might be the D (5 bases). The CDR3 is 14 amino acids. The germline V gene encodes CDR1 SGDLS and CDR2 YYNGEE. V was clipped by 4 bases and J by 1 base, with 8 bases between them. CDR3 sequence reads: CASSPDRNTGELFF. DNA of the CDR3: TGTGCCAGCAGCCCAGACAGGAACACCGGGGAGCTGTTTTTT.

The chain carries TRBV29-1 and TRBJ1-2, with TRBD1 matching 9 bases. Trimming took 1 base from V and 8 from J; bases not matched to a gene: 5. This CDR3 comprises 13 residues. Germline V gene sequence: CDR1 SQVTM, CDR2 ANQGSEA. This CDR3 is CSVEVQGAGGYTF. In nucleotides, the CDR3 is TGCAGCGTTGAAGTACAGGGGGCCGGAGGCTACACCTTC.

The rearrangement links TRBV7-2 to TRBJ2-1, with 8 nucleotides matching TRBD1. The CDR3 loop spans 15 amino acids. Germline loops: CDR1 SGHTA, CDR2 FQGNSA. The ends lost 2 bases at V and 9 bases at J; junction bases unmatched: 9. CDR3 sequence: CASSLKGQGSGEQFF. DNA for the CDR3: TGTGCCAGCAGCTTAAAAGGACAGGGTAGTGGTGAGCAGTTCTTC.

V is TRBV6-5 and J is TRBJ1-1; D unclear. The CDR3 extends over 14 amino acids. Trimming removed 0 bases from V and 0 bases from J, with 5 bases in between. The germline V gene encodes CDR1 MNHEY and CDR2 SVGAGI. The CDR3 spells CASSYSRVNTEAFF. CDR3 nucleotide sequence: TGTGCCAGCAGTTACTCAAGAGTGAACACTGAAGCTTTCTTT.

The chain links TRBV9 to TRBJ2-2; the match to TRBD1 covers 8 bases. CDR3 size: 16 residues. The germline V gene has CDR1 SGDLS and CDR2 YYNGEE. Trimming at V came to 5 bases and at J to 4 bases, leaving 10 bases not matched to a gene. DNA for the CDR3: TGTGCCAGCAGAGATCCAGGGGGCCAGAGCACCGGGGAGCTGTTTTTT. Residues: CASRDPGGQSTGELFF.

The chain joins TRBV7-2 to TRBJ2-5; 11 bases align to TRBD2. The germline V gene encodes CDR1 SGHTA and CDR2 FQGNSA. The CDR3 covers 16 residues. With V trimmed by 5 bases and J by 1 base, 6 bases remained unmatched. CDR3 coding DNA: TGTGCCAGCAGCCGGACTAGCGGGCGGCCCCAAGAGACCCAGTACTTC. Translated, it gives CASSRTSGRPQETQYF.

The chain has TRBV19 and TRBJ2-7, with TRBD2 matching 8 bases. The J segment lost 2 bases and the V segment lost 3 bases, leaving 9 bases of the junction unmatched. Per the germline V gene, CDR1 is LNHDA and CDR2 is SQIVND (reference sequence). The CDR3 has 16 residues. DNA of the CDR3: TGTGCCAGTAGTATCGCTCCCGGGACTAGGGCCTACGAGCAGTACTTC. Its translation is CASSIAPGTRAYEQYF.

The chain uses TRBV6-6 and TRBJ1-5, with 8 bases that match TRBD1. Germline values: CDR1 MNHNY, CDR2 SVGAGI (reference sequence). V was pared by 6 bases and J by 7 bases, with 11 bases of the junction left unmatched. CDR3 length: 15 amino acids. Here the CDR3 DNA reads TGTGCCAGCAGCAATGGACAGGGAGGTTTACAGCCCCAGCATTTT. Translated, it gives CASSNGQGGLQPQHF.

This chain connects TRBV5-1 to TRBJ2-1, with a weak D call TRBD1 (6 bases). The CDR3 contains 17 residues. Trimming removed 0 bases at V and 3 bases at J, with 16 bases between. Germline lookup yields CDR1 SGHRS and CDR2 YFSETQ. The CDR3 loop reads CASSLEQGGLGYNEQFF. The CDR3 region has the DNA TGCGCCAGCAGCTTGGAACAGGGTGGCTTAGGCTACAATGAGCAGTTCTTC.

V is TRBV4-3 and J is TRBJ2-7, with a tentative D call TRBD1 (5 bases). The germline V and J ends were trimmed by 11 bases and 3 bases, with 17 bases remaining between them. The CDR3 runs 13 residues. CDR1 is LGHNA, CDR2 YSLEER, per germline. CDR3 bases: TGCGCCGTTCCGACAGAATGCCTCTACGAGCAGTACTTC. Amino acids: CAVPTECLYEQYF.

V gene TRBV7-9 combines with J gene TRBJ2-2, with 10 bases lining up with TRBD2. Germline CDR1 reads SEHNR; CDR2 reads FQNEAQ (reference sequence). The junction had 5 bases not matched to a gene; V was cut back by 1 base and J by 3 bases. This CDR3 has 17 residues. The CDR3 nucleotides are TGTGCCAGCAGCTTAGGTAGCGGGAGGCCCTACACCGGGGAGCTGTTTTTT. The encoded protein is CASSLGSGRPYTGELFF.

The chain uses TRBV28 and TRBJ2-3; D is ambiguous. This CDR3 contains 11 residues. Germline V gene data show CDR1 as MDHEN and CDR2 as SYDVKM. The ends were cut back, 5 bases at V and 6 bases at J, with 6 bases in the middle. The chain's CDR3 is CASSPQDTQYF. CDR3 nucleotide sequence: TGTGCCAGCAGTCCCCAGGATACGCAGTATTTT.

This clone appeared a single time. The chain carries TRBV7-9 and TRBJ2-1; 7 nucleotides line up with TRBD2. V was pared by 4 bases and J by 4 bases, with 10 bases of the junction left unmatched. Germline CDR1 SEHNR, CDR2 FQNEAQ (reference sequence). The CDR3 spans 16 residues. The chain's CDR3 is CASSSLLALSYNEQFF. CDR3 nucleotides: TGTGCCAGCAGCTCCCTACTAGCGCTATCTTACAATGAGCAGTTCTTC.

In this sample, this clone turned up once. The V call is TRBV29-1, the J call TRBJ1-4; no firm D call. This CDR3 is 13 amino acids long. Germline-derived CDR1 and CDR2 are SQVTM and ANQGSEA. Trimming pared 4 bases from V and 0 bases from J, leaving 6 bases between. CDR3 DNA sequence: TGCAGCGTTGGACTTTCAACTAATGAAAAACTGTTTTTT. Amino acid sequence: CSVGLSTNEKLFF.

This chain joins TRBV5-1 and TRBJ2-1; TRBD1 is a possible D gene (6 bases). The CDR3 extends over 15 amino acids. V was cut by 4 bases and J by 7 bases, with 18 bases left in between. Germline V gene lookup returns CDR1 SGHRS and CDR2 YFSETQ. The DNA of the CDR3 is TGCGCCAGCAGCCCCGAATTTCCCGGGACAAATGAGCAGTTCTTC. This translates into CASSPEFPGTNEQFF.

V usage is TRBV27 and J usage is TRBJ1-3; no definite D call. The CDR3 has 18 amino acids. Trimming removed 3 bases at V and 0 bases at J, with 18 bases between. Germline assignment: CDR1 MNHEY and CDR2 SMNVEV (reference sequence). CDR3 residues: CASSFTPLDIASGNTIYF. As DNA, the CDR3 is TGTGCCAGCAGTTTCACCCCACTTGACATTGCCTCTGGAAACACCATATATTTT.

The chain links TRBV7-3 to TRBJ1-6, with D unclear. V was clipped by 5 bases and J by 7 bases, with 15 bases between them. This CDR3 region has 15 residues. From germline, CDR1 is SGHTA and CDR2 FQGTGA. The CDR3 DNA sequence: TGTGCCAGCAGCCGCGGGAAGGGTGGGAATTCACCCCTCCACTTT. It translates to CASSRGKGGNSPLHF.

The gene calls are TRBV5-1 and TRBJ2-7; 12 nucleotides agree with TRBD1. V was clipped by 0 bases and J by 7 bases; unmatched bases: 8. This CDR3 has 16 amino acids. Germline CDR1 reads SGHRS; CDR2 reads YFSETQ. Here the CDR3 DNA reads TGCGCCAGCAGCTTGGGCGGGACAGGGGGCTTCAGGGAGCAGTACTTC. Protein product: CASSLGGTGGFREQYF.

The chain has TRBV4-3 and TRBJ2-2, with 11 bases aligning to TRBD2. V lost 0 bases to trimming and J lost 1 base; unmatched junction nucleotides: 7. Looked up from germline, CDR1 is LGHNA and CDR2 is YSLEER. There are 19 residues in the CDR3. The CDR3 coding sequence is TGCGCCAGCAGCCAAGAATGGGCTAGCGGGGGGCTGAACACCGGGGAGCTGTTTTTT. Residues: CASSQEWASGGLNTGELFF.